These 22 T cell receptor beta chains came from one sample sequenced in a study of shared clonotypes between healthy human individuals (dated by TCRdb to the early 2020s). Libraries came from the immunoSEQ multiplex PCR assay. The clones in this table, taken by TCRdb from immuneACCESS, are in-frame only. Not every clone is retained; where verified, under half of the shortfall comes from an unresolved V gene, and the cause of the rest is unknown. The sample has 2 million to 2.5 million clones on record, 85% to 95% of them singletons. The top ten clones comprise about 0.37% of the sample. Sample: naive CD4+ T cells from PBMCs. This specimen's cell subset or site label, interpreted: CD45RA+ positively selected. The receptors come from a man aged 18 to 29 in good health. Some clones in this sample may be carry-over from other donors' samples.

V and J are TRBV5-1 and TRBJ2-2, with a weak D call TRBD1 (6 bases). Per germline, CDR1 SGHRS and CDR2 YFSETQ. Trimming took off 4 bases at V and 4 bases at J, with 14 bases between the two ends. The CDR3 consists of 15 residues. The CDR3 sequence is CASSLPQGSTGELFF. The CDR3 DNA reads as TGCGCCAGCAGCCTACCACAGGGAAGCACCGGGGAGCTGTTTTTT.

The V and J genes are TRBV7-9 and TRBJ1-4; D gene uncertain. Germline assignment: CDR1 SEHNR and CDR2 FQNEAQ (reference sequence). This CDR3 has 16 residues. V lost 5 bases and J lost 3, with 16 bases in between. The CDR3 sequence is CASSRFGVDANEKLFF. In DNA, the CDR3 is TGTGCCAGCAGCCGTTTCGGGGTAGATGCTAATGAAAAACTGTTTTTT.

This sequence joins TRBV4-2 and TRBJ1-2; D is ambiguous. Germline CDR1 reads LGHNA; CDR2 reads YNFKEQ. The V and J ends lost 0 bases and 0 bases respectively, with 20 bases between them. The CDR3 length is 19 residues. The CDR3 DNA follows: TGTGCCAGCAGCCAAGAGGGTGATTCGGACGGGAGAACTAACTATGGCTACACCTTC. Its translation: CASSQEGDSDGRTNYGYTF.

The genes are TRBV27 and TRBJ2-7, with 10 bases fitting TRBD1. CDR1 MNHEY and CDR2 SMNVEV come from the germline V gene (reference sequence). V lost 7 bases and J lost 7; bases outside the gene matches: 25. This CDR3 region has 19 residues. The CDR3 loop is CASKVGKVRPGQGSGEQYF. CDR3 nucleotides: TGTGCCAGCAAGGTAGGTAAGGTCCGTCCGGGACAGGGGTCGGGAGAGCAGTACTTC.

The genes are TRBV4-3 and TRBJ2-7; D may match TRBD1 or TRBD2 (6 bases each). This CDR3 is 16 amino acids long. V was trimmed by 0 bases and J by 2 bases, leaving 14 bases between them. Germline V gene data show CDR1 as LGHNA and CDR2 as YSLEER. The CDR3 DNA sequence: TGCGCCAGCAGCCAAGATCGGGGGACAAATGCCTACGAGCAGTACTTC. It codes for CASSQDRGTNAYEQYF.

V gene TRBV28 combines with J gene TRBJ1-1, with D possibly being TRBD1 (5 bases). The CDR3 is made up of 16 amino acids. CDR1 is MDHEN and CDR2 is SYDVKM in the germline V gene. V was shortened by 5 bases and J by 2 bases, with 18 bases between the two germline ends. Here the CDR3 DNA reads TGTGCCAGCAGTAGGAGGGCAGGGAGACCTAACACTGAAGCTTTCTTT. It encodes CASSRRAGRPNTEAFF. Looking up the rest from reference TRBV28 and TRBJ1-1 gives the full variable domain: DVKVTQSSRYLVKRTGEKVFLECVQDMDHENMFWYRQDPGLGLRLIYFSYDVKMKEKGDIPEGYSVSREKKERFSLILESASTNQTSMYLCASSRRAGRPNTEAFFGQGTRLTVV.

Turning to this clone: This CDR3 is also generated by other DNA sequences in the sample. CDR3 amino acids: CASSPGSNTEAFF. The CDR3 bases are TGTGCCAGCTCACCCGGTTCCAACACTGAAGCTTTCTTT. The chain employs TRBV18 and TRBJ1-1; D is ambiguous. Per the germline V gene, CDR1 is KGHSH and CDR2 is LQKENI. The V end lost 3 bases, the J end lost 2 bases, and 7 bases lay between the germline ends. The CDR3 spans 13 residues.

This clone was observed a single time. This sequence joins TRBV28 and TRBJ1-1; no clear D gene. This CDR3 contains 12 residues. V lost 7 bases and J lost 4, with 10 bases in between. From germline, CDR1 is MDHEN and CDR2 SYDVKM. The chain's CDR3 is CASTLPPTEAFF. CDR3 bases: TGTGCCAGCACCCTCCCCCCCACTGAAGCTTTCTTT.

The V and J genes are TRBV7-3 and TRBJ2-3; D is ambiguous. Trimming took off 3 bases at V and 3 bases at J, with 10 bases between the two ends. The germline gives CDR1 SGHTA, CDR2 FQGTGA. The CDR3 is made up of 14 amino acids. The CDR3 here is CASSFDRATDTQYF. Here the CDR3 DNA reads TGTGCCAGCAGCTTTGACCGGGCAACAGATACGCAGTATTTT.

The chain joins TRBV10-3 to TRBJ1-5, with D unclear. Germline CDR1 ENHRY, CDR2 SYGVKD. The length of the CDR3 is 15 residues. V lost 2 bases and J 0 bases, leaving 8 bases between the germline ends. CDR3 sequence reads: CAISEVGYSNQPQHF. Here the CDR3 DNA reads TGTGCCATCAGTGAGGTCGGGTATAGCAATCAGCCCCAGCATTTT.

The chain carries TRBV19 and TRBJ2-7, with 7 positions matching TRBD1. Germline values: CDR1 LNHDA, CDR2 SQIVND (reference sequence). J was trimmed by 9 bases and V by 4 bases; bases with no gene match: 9. This CDR3 comprises 13 residues. In DNA form, the CDR3 reads TGTGCCAGTAGTAGCCGGGACAGAATTAGGCAGTACTTC. This encodes CASSSRDRIRQYF.

This clone showed up just once. V is TRBV7-3 and J is TRBJ2-3; 8 nucleotides match TRBD1. Trimming cost V 5 bases and J 4 bases; bases outside gene matches: 11. CDR3 length: 16 amino acids. In germline, CDR1 is SGHTA, CDR2 FQGTGA. The CDR3 is CASSPTRQGRSDTQYF. In DNA form, the CDR3 reads TGTGCCAGCAGCCCGACGCGACAGGGGCGTTCAGATACGCAGTATTTT. Full variable domain (rest looked up from reference TRBV7-3 and TRBJ2-3): GAGVSQTPSNKVTEKGKYVELRCDPISGHTALYWYRQSLGQGPEFLIYFQGTGAADDSGLPNDRFFAVRPEGSVSTLKIQRTERGDSAVYLCASSPTRQGRSDTQYFGPGTRLTVL.

This sequence joins TRBV28 and TRBJ1-4; D gene ambiguous. CDR1 is MDHEN and CDR2 is SYDVKM in the germline V gene. Trimming cost V 7 bases and J 0 bases, with 12 bases left between them. The CDR3 is 15 amino acids. The CDR3 nucleotides read TGTGCCAGCACCCCCAGTGGAGCAACTAATGAAAAACTGTTTTTT. Translation gives CASTPSGATNEKLFF. Full variable domain (rest looked up from reference TRBV28 and TRBJ1-4): DVKVTQSSRYLVKRTGEKVFLECVQDMDHENMFWYRQDPGLGLRLIYFSYDVKMKEKGDIPEGYSVSREKKERFSLILESASTNQTSMYLCASTPSGATNEKLFFGSGTQLSVL.

The chain links TRBV30 to TRBJ1-4; 8 bases match TRBD1. Trimming at V came to 2 bases and at J to 7 bases, leaving 3 bases not matched to a gene. The CDR3 spans 13 residues. Germline values: CDR1 GTSNPN, CDR2 SVGIG (reference sequence). Here the CDR3 reads CAWSSGTGEKLFF. The CDR3 coding sequence is TGTGCCTGGAGTTCCGGGACAGGTGAAAAACTGTTTTTT.

V is TRBV9 and J is TRBJ1-5, with no clear D. This CDR3 comprises 14 residues. CDR1 is SGDLS and CDR2 is YYNGEE in the germline V gene. Trimming removed 2 bases at V and 5 bases at J, with 11 bases between. CDR3 loop: CASSVTVSDQPQHF. Here the CDR3 DNA reads TGTGCCAGCAGCGTGACGGTGTCGGATCAGCCCCAGCATTTT.

J is TRBJ1-1 and V is TRBV7-9; D not certain. CDR1 is SEHNR, CDR2 FQNEAQ, per germline (reference sequence). V was pared by 3 bases and J by 6 bases, with 5 bases between. The CDR3 has 11 residues. The CDR3 DNA sequence: TGTGCCAGCAGCTTTTTCTCTGAAGCTTTCTTT. Translation: CASSFFSEAFF.

This sequence joins TRBV5-4 and TRBJ1-4; 10 nucleotides align to TRBD1. The CDR3 spans 15 residues. Germline loops: CDR1 SGHNT, CDR2 YYREEE (reference sequence). V lost 1 base and J lost 8; bases outside the gene matches: 5. The DNA of the CDR3 is TGTGCCAGCAGCTTGTCAGGGACAGGGGTCGAAAAACTGTTTTTT. Encoded protein: CASSLSGTGVEKLFF. Full variable domain (rest looked up from reference TRBV5-4 and TRBJ1-4): ETGVTQSPTHLIKTRGQQVTLRCSSQSGHNTVSWYQQALGQGPQFIFQYYREEENGRGNFPPRFSGLQFPNYSSELNVNALELDDSALYLCASSLSGTGVEKLFFGSGTQLSVL.

The chain employs TRBV5-4 and TRBJ2-4; perhaps TRBD2 as D (6 bases). Per germline, CDR1 SGHNT and CDR2 YYREEE (reference sequence). Trimming took off 1 base at V and 7 bases at J, with 15 bases between the two ends. CDR3 length: 15 amino acids. CDR3 sequence reads: CASSLSGYGVNIQYF. The CDR3 DNA is TGTGCCAGCAGCTTGAGCGGGTACGGGGTCAACATTCAGTACTTC.

The chain recombines TRBV4-2 with TRBJ1-5; 9 bases are a match to TRBD1. The CDR3 has 15 amino acids. Germline V lookup: CDR1 LGHNA, CDR2 YNFKEQ. Unmatched junction bases numbered 2, after V lost 0 bases and J lost 5 bases. In nucleotides, the CDR3 is TGTGCCAGCAGCCAAGATAACAGGGGGCATCAGCCCCAGCATTTT. It is translated as CASSQDNRGHQPQHF.

A few counts support this clone. The chain recombines TRBV6-1 with TRBJ2-3; 8 bases fit TRBD2. CDR3 length: 14 amino acids. The V segment lost 4 bases and the J segment 3 bases; nucleotides outside the gene matches: 3. CDR1 and CDR2 (germline): MNHNS, SASEGT. As DNA, the CDR3 is TGTGCCAGCAGTGGGGGACTAGTTACAGATACGCAGTATTTT. This sequence encodes CASSGGLVTDTQYF.

On this clone: Other DNA sequences within the sample encode an identical CDR3. The J gene is TRBJ2-1, the V gene TRBV5-1; tentatively, D is TRBD1 or TRBD2 (6 bases each). Germline lookup yields CDR1 SGHRS and CDR2 YFSETQ. The CDR3 runs 13 residues. V was clipped by 0 bases and J by 9 bases, with 10 bases between them. The CDR3 here is CASSLEGGGEQFF. CDR3 DNA sequence: TGCGCCAGCAGCTTGGAGGGGGGCGGTGAGCAGTTCTTC.

This clone showed up just a few times. The identical CDR3 is also encoded by other nucleotide sequences in the sample. V and J are TRBV7-9 and TRBJ1-2; maybe TRBD1 (6 bases). The germline V gene has CDR1 SEHNR and CDR2 FQNEAQ (reference sequence). The CDR3 has 14 residues. The V gene lost 1 base and the J gene lost 2 bases, with 8 bases spanning the gap. This CDR3 is CASSLGTGNYGYTF. CDR3 in DNA: TGTGCCAGCAGCTTAGGTACAGGGAACTATGGCTACACCTTC.